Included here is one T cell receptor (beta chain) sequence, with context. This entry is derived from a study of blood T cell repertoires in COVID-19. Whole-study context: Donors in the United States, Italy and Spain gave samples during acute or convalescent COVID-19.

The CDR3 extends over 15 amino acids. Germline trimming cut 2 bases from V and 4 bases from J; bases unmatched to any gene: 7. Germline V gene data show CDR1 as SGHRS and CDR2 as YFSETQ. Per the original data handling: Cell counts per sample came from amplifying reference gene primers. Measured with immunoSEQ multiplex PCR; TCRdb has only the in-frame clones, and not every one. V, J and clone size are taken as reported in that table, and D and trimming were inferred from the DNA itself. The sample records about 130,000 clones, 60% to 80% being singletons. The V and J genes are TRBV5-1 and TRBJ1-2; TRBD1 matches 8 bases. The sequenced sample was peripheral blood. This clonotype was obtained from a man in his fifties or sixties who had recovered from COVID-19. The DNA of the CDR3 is TGCGCCAGCAGCTTAACCCCAGGGGGCGGCTATGGCTACACCTTC. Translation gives CASSLTPGGGYGYTF. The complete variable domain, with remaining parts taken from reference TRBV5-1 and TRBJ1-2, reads KAGVTQTPRYLIKTRGQQVTLSCSPISGHRSVSWYQQTPGQGLQFLFEYFSETQRNKGNFPGRFSGRQFSNSRSEMNVSTLELGDSALYLCASSLTPGGGYGYTFGSGTRLTVV.